Each of the 30 T cell receptor beta chains below was sequenced from the same sample in a study of OX40 agonist ivuxolimab in advanced cancers. Some clones are missing from TCRdb's copy, which holds only in-frame ones; the method was immunoSEQ multiplex PCR. The table has around 50,000 clones, about 88% seen once. The material sequenced was CD4+ or CD8+ T cells sorted from blood, taken in a trial of the OX40 agonist ivuxolimab. These receptors were collected from an adult with an advanced solid tumor such as melanoma, head and neck, liver or kidney cancer.

This rearrangement joins TRBV5-1 to TRBJ1-1, with TRBD1 identical over 7 bases. J lost 10 bases, V lost 2 bases, and 11 bases had no gene match. There are 14 residues in the CDR3. Germline values: CDR1 SGHRS, CDR2 YFSETQ. CDR3 coding DNA: TGCGCCAGCAGCTTTGACAGGGTTGAGTATAGAGCTTTCTTT. It specifies CASSFDRVEYRAFF. Together with reference TRBV5-1 and TRBJ1-1, the CDR3 gives the full variable domain: KAGVTQTPRYLIKTRGQQVTLSCSPISGHRSVSWYQQTPGQGLQFLFEYFSETQRNKGNFPGRFSGRQFSNSRSEMNVSTLELGDSALYLCASSFDRVEYRAFFGQGTRLTVV.

V is TRBV27 and J is TRBJ2-1, with unresolved D. CDR3 length equals 15 residues. Trimming pared 4 bases from V and 0 bases from J, leaving 10 bases between. Germline CDR1 reads MNHEY; CDR2 reads SMNVEV (reference sequence). CDR3 residues: CASSSAPSSYNEQFF. Written as DNA, the CDR3 is TGTGCCAGCAGTTCCGCTCCTAGCTCCTACAATGAGCAGTTCTTC.

This CDR3 reads CATSRGPEDEQYF. DNA for the CDR3: TGTGCCACCAGCAGAGGACCCGAGGACGAGCAGTACTTC. The V gene is TRBV15, the J gene TRBJ2-7; D is unclear. Per the germline V gene, CDR1 is LNHNV and CDR2 is YYDKDF (reference sequence). CDR3 size: 13 residues. V was clipped by 1 base and J by 5 bases, with 9 bases between them.

The gene calls are TRBV7-6 and TRBJ2-7; D gene uncertain. V lost 7 bases and J 5 bases, leaving 15 bases between the germline ends. The germline V gene has CDR1 SGHVS and CDR2 FNYEAQ. This CDR3 spans 13 amino acids. The CDR3 is CASTTGGPHEQYF. Written as DNA, the CDR3 is TGTGCCAGCACCACCGGCGGCCCCCACGAGCAGTACTTC. Based on the CDR3 plus reference TRBV7-6 and TRBJ2-7, the full variable domain is GAGVSQSPRYKVTKRGQDVALRCDPISGHVSLYWYRQALGQGPEFLTYFNYEAQQDKSGLPNDRFSAERPEGSISTLTIQRTEQRDSAMYRCASTTGGPHEQYFGPGTRLTVT.

The V call is TRBV2, the J call TRBJ2-3; 15 bases match TRBD2. CDR1 is SNHLY and CDR2 is FYNNEI in the germline V gene. The CDR3 consists of 17 residues. V shed 3 bases, J shed 2 bases, and the junction held 3 bases outside the gene matches. The chain's CDR3 is CASSEGTSGRFTDTQYF. CDR3 in DNA: TGTGCCAGCAGTGAGGGGACTAGCGGGAGGTTCACAGATACGCAGTATTTT.

This clone has only one observation. The chain couples TRBV14 to TRBJ2-3; tentatively, D is TRBD2 (5 bases). The CDR3 is 15 residues long. Germline CDR1 SGHDN, CDR2 FVKESK. Trimming pared 0 bases from V and 3 bases from J, leaving 10 bases between. CDR3 protein: CASSQDQRKTDTQYF. The CDR3, as DNA: TGTGCCAGCAGCCAAGATCAGCGGAAAACAGATACGCAGTATTTT.

The J gene is TRBJ1-5, the V gene TRBV28; a possible D gene is TRBD1 (6 bases). This CDR3 comprises 12 residues. Germline values: CDR1 MDHEN, CDR2 SYDVKM. The ends were cut back, 6 bases at V and 10 bases at J, with 13 bases in the middle. The CDR3 loop is CASSIQGQPQHF. CDR3 DNA: TGTGCCAGCAGCATACAGGGACAACCCCAGCATTTT.

This clone was picked up one time. This sequence joins TRBV6-1 and TRBJ2-7; D remains unclear. The V end lost 0 bases, the J end lost 5 bases, and 8 bases lay between the germline ends. The CDR3 sequence is 13 residues long. CDR1 is MNHNS and CDR2 is SASEGT in the germline V gene. CDR3 DNA sequence: TGTGCCAGCAGTGAAGCTTGGGGTGACGAGCAGTACTTC. Its protein is CASSEAWGDEQYF.

The chain couples TRBV28 to TRBJ2-1; TRBD2 matches at 9 bases. Trimming at V came to 3 bases and at J to 4 bases, leaving 7 bases not matched to a gene. Germline assignment: CDR1 MDHEN and CDR2 SYDVKM. This CDR3 is 16 amino acids long. In DNA form, the CDR3 reads TGTGCCAGCAGTTTGGCTACTAGCGGGCTTTACAATGAGCAGTTCTTC. It yields the protein CASSLATSGLYNEQFF.

J is TRBJ1-4 and V is TRBV4-1, with no clear D. The V and J ends lost 2 bases and 8 bases respectively, with 18 bases between them. CDR3 length: 16 residues. Germline CDR1 is MGHRA and CDR2 is YSYEKL. The CDR3 here is CASSQQHRGFGEKLFF. The CDR3 bases are TGCGCCAGCAGCCAACAGCATCGGGGTTTTGGCGAAAAACTGTTTTTT.

This clone was observed once. The chain links TRBV12-1 to TRBJ2-7. TRBV12-1 is classified as a pseudogene. The CDR3 covers 13 residues. This chain's CDR3 is CASSRRAYHEQYF. The CDR3 DNA reads as TGTGCCAGCAGCCGACGGGCCTATCACGAGCAGTACTTC.

The chain is built from TRBV2 and TRBJ2-5, with D tentatively TRBD2 (5 bases). The CDR3 runs 14 residues. The V end was cut by 1 base, the J end by 5 bases, with 11 bases between. Per the germline V gene, CDR1 is SNHLY and CDR2 is FYNNEI. CDR3: CASSEGGRDETQYF. In DNA form, the CDR3 reads TGTGCCAGCAGTGAAGGAGGGCGAGATGAGACCCAGTACTTC.

This clone was seen just once. The chain recombines TRBV25-1 with TRBJ2-1; 8 nucleotides agree with TRBD1. With V trimmed by 1 base and J by 7 bases, 12 bases remained unmatched. CDR1 is MGHDK and CDR2 is SYGVNS in the germline V gene. This CDR3 is built from 17 residues. The CDR3 loop is CASSESPGRGRENEQFF. In DNA form, the CDR3 reads TGTGCCAGCAGTGAATCCCCGGGCAGGGGGCGTGAGAATGAGCAGTTCTTC.

The chain recombines TRBV11-3 with TRBJ2-1; no clear D gene. Germline V gene data show CDR1 as SGHNT and CDR2 as YENEEA. The CDR3 runs to 14 residues. Trimming removed 0 bases from V and 6 bases from J, with 9 bases in between. The CDR3 DNA reads TGTGCCAGCAGCTTAGATCCCAGTTTCAATGAGCAGTTCTTC. It encodes CASSLDPSFNEQFF.

The rearrangement uses TRBV11-3 and TRBJ2-5; TRBD2 agrees at 14 bases. Germline lookup yields CDR1 SGHNT and CDR2 YENEEA. Germline trimming cut 5 bases from V and 4 bases from J; bases unmatched to any gene: 6. This CDR3 has 16 amino acids. CDR3 DNA sequence: TGTGCCAGCAGCCCGAGACTAGCGGGAGGGGTAGAGACCCAGTACTTC. This codes for CASSPRLAGGVETQYF.

V and J are TRBV5-1 and TRBJ2-1; TRBD2 matches at 8 bases. There are 15 residues in the CDR3. Germline values: CDR1 SGHRS, CDR2 YFSETQ. The J segment lost 2 bases and the V segment lost 1 base, leaving 2 bases of the junction unmatched. CDR3 protein: CASSLIGRAYNEQFF. CDR3 nucleotides: TGCGCCAGCAGCTTGATCGGGAGGGCCTACAATGAGCAGTTCTTC.

The chain recombines TRBV7-9 with TRBJ2-1; 7 nucleotides line up with TRBD1. Trimming cost V 0 bases and J 4 bases; bases outside gene matches: 6. This CDR3 has 16 amino acids. Per germline, CDR1 SEHNR and CDR2 FQNEAQ (reference sequence). CDR3 region: CASSLAPAGGYNEQFF. CDR3 nucleotides: TGTGCCAGCAGCTTAGCGCCGGCAGGGGGATACAATGAGCAGTTCTTC.

V is TRBV13 and J is TRBJ2-1, with 13 bases fitting TRBD2. CDR1 and CDR2 from the germline V gene are PRHDT and FYEKMQ (reference sequence). Trimming removed 6 bases from V and 9 bases from J; junction bases left unmatched: 8. The CDR3 extends over 15 amino acids. CDR3: CASRELAGGPGEQFF. The DNA of the CDR3 is TGTGCCAGCAGAGAACTAGCGGGAGGGCCTGGTGAGCAGTTCTTC.

This clone has a handful of counts. The gene calls are TRBV7-6 and TRBJ2-7; D gene uncertain. The V gene's germline CDR1 is SGHVS and CDR2 FNYEAQ. The CDR3 length is 14 residues. The V end was cut by 1 base, the J end by 5 bases, with 12 bases between. The CDR3 loop reads CASSLVQGFDEQYF. The CDR3 bases are TGTGCCAGCAGCTTAGTACAAGGGTTCGACGAGCAGTACTTC.

The rearrangement links TRBV2 to TRBJ1-1, with a weak D call TRBD1 (5 bases). The CDR3 covers 13 residues. Per germline, CDR1 SNHLY and CDR2 FYNNEI. With 4 bases removed from V and 5 bases from J, the gap between germline ends came to 11 bases. This chain's CDR3 is CASSGDGGTEAFF. The CDR3 DNA is TGTGCCAGCAGTGGGGACGGGGGGACTGAAGCTTTCTTT.

The chain is built from TRBV19 and TRBJ2-7; 10 bases match TRBD1. The CDR3 consists of 15 residues. Germline CDR1 and CDR2: LNHDA and SQIVND (reference sequence). V was clipped by 3 bases and J by 1 base; unmatched bases: 3. CDR3 residues: CASSIAGQGSYEQYF. For the CDR3, the DNA is TGTGCCAGTAGTATCGCGGGACAGGGGTCCTACGAGCAGTACTTC.

This rearrangement joins TRBV7-6 to TRBJ1-2; D is ambiguous. Germline CDR1 is SGHVS and CDR2 is FNYEAQ. This CDR3 spans 13 amino acids. V was shortened by 5 bases and J by 2 bases, with 9 bases between the two germline ends. The chain's CDR3 is CASSPAENYGYTF. The DNA of the CDR3 is TGTGCCAGCAGCCCGGCAGAGAACTATGGCTACACCTTC.

V gene TRBV9 combines with J gene TRBJ1-1, with D unclear. Trimming took off 0 bases at V and 6 bases at J, with 9 bases between the two ends. CDR1 SGDLS and CDR2 YYNGEE come from the germline V gene. The CDR3 has 13 residues. The CDR3 DNA reads TGTGCCAGCAGCGTAGAGTCCGGAGCTGAAGCTTTCTTT. As protein: CASSVESGAEAFF.

The chain joins TRBV19 to TRBJ2-5; TRBD1 agrees at 7 bases. Germline V gene lookup returns CDR1 LNHDA and CDR2 SQIVND (reference sequence). The CDR3 is made up of 14 amino acids. With V trimmed by 3 bases and J by 2 bases, 3 bases remained unmatched. In DNA form, the CDR3 reads TGTGCCAGTAGTATTACGGGACAGCAAGAGACCCAGTACTTC. This codes for CASSITGQQETQYF.

V usage is TRBV10-1 and J usage is TRBJ2-7, with TRBD2 matching over 8 bases. The CDR3 length is 13 residues. After removal of 7 bases from V and 0 bases from J, the junction contained 2 bases not matched to a gene. Germline-derived CDR1 and CDR2 are WNHNN and SYGVQD (reference sequence). The CDR3: CASTAGVSYEQYF. The CDR3 region has the DNA TGCGCCAGCACAGCGGGAGTCTCCTACGAGCAGTACTTC.

The table lists this clone with a count of one. The chain joins TRBV28 to TRBJ2-7; 10 positions match TRBD1. With 6 bases clipped from V and 3 bases from J, the junction kept 8 bases outside the gene matches. The CDR3 extends over 15 amino acids. CDR1 is MDHEN and CDR2 is SYDVKM in the germline V gene. The CDR3 reads CASRSLGDRGYEQYF. The CDR3 nucleotides read TGTGCCAGCAGGTCCCTCGGGGACAGGGGCTACGAGCAGTACTTC.

The J gene is TRBJ2-7, the V gene TRBV6-6; D is ambiguous. This CDR3 region has 12 residues. Per germline, CDR1 MNHNY and CDR2 SVGAGI (reference sequence). V was clipped by 4 bases and J by 6 bases, with 10 bases between them. The CDR3 DNA reads TGTGCCAGCAGTTTTAAAGGGCCCGAGCAGTACTTC. It yields the protein CASSFKGPEQYF.

CDR3 in DNA: TGTGCCAGCAGCTTACCCCCTGAAGAGACCCAGTACTTC. Its protein product is CASSLPPEETQYF. The chain is built from TRBV5-6 and TRBJ2-5; D call uncertain. The V gene's germline CDR1 is SGHDT and CDR2 YYEEEE. Deletions cut 2 bases from V and 3 bases from J, with 8 bases between. The length of the CDR3 is 13 residues.

The chain has TRBV19 and TRBJ2-5; TRBD2 aligns across 11 bases. This CDR3 contains 19 residues. V shed 1 base and J 2 bases; nucleotides not matched to a gene: 12. Germline V CDR1 and CDR2: LNHDA, SQIVND (reference sequence). CDR3 sequence (DNA): TGTGCCAGTAGTATAGGTGCCCCTAGCGGGAGGAAAGGGCAAGAGACCCAGTACTTC. Its translation: CASSIGAPSGRKGQETQYF.

This rearrangement joins TRBV5-1 to TRBJ2-1; possibly TRBD1 for D (6 bases). Trimming removed 6 bases from V and 9 bases from J, with 13 bases in between. The CDR3 has 12 amino acids. Germline CDR1 is SGHRS and CDR2 is YFSETQ. The DNA of the CDR3 is TGCGCCAGCATCGGGATAGGGGGTGAGCAGTTCTTC. Protein sequence: CASIGIGGEQFF.